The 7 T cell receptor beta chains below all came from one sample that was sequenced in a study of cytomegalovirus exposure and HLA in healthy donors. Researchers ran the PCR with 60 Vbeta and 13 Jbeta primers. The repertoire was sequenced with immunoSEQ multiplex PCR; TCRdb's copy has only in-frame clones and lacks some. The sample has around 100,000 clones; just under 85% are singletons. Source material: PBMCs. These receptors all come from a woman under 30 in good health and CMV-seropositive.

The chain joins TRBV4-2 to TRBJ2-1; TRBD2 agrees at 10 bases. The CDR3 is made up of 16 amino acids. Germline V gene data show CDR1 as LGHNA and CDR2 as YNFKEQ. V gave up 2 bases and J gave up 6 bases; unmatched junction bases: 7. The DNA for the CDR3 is TGTGCCAGCAGCCAAAGCGGGGGGGCCGTCCGCAATGAGCAGTTCTTC. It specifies CASSQSGGAVRNEQFF.

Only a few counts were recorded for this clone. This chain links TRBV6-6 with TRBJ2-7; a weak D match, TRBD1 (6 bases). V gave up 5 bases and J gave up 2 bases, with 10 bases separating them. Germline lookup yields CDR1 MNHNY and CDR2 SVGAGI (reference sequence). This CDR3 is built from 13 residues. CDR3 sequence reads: CASSSTGTYEQYF. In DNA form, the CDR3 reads TGTGCCAGCAGTAGCACAGGGACCTACGAGCAGTACTTC.

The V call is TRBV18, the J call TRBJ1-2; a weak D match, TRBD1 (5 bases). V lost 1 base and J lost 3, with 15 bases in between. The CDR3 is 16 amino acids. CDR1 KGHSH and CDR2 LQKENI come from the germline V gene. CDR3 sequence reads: CASSPRLSGSDYGYTF. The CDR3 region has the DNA TGTGCCAGCTCACCACGTCTGTCAGGGTCCGACTATGGCTACACCTTC.

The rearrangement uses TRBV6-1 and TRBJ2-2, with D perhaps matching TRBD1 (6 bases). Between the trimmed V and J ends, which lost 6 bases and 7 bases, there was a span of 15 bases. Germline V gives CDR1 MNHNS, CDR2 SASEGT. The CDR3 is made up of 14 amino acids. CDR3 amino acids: CASSLQGIGGELFF. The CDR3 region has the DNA TGTGCCAGCAGCTTACAGGGTATTGGCGGGGAGCTGTTTTTT.

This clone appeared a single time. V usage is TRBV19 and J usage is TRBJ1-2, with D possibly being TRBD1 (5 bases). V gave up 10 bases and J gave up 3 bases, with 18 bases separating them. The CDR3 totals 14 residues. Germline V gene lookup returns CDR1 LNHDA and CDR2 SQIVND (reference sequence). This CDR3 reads CATHGDRYYYGYTF. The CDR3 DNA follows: TGTGCCACCCATGGAGACAGATACTACTATGGCTACACCTTC.

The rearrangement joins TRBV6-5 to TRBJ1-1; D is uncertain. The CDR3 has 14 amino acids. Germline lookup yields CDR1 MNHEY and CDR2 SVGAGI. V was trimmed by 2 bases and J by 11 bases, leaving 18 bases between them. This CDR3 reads CASSYPGLPSVAFF. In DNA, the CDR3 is TGTGCCAGCAGTTACCCAGGCCTGCCCTCGGTTGCTTTCTTT.

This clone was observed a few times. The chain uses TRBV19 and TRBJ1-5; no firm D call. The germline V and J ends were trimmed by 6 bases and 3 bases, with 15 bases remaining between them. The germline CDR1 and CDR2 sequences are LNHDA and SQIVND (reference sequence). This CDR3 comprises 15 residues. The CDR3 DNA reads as TGTGCCAGTAGCCTCCGCCGCGGGTCCAATCAGCCCCAGCATTTT. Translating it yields CASSLRRGSNQPQHF.